This entry is about one T cell receptor (beta chain). This record comes from a study of blood T cell repertoires in COVID-19. Method: immunoSEQ multiplex PCR; TCRdb's copy keeps in-frame clones and lacks some. The sample includes 89,000 or so clones, 70% to 85% of them seen just once. Germline loops: CDR1 SGHNT, CDR2 YENEEA. The CDR3 has 15 residues. The junction had 8 bases not matched to a gene; V was cut back by 5 bases and J by 3 bases. The chain joins TRBV11-3 to TRBJ1-1, with TRBD1 matching over 8 bases. Sequenced sample: peripheral blood. The receptor was isolated from a human donor in a cohort sampled during active COVID-19. This CDR3 is CASSNGTGGDTEAFF. The CDR3 coding sequence is TGTGCCAGCAGCAATGGGACAGGCGGGGACACTGAAGCTTTCTTT. Full variable domain (missing parts from reference TRBV11-3 and TRBJ1-1): EAGVVQSPRYKIIEKKQPVAFWCNPISGHNTLYWYLQNLGQGPELLIRYENEEAVDDSQLPKDRFSAERLKGVDSTLKIQPAELGDSAVYLCASSNGTGGDTEAFFGQGTRLTVV.